Detailed here is one T cell receptor beta chain. This sample was taken from a study of blood T cell repertoires in COVID-19. Measured with immunoSEQ multiplex PCR; TCRdb has only the in-frame clones, and not every one. The sample consists of about 67,000 clones, about 89% of them appearing once. Germline trimming cut 6 bases from V and 5 bases from J; bases unmatched to any gene: 9. The CDR3 length is 16 residues. Germline lookup yields CDR1 SNHLY and CDR2 FYNNEI. Source material: peripheral blood. The chain is built from TRBV2 and TRBJ1-4; 10 bases are a match to TRBD1. The clonotype originates from a man in his forties or fifties with active COVID-19. As DNA, the CDR3 is TGTGCCAGCAGAGAGGGAGTGGGACAGGGGAATGAAAAACTGTTTTTT. Protein: CASREGVGQGNEKLFF.